The TCR beta chain described here comes from a study of neurological immune-mediated disorders. TCRdb itself ran the 5' RACE reads through MiXCR, one entry per CDR3 protein. Of 90,000 to 100,000 distinct CDR3 sequences in the sample, 3.5% are singletons; the top ten hold 5% to 6.5%. The CDR3 is 15 residues long. Looked up from germline, CDR1 is SNHLY and CDR2 is FYNNEI. With 6 bases removed from V and 5 bases from J, the gap between germline ends came to 17 bases. This clonotype was found many times. The rearrangement uses TRBV2 and TRBJ2-1; D is unresolved. The sample consisted of PBMCs. The TCR sequence derives from a woman between 18 and 29 years old with multiple sclerosis. CDR3 loop: CASSYRASLDNEQFF. CDR3 bases: TGTGCCAGCAGCTACCGGGCCTCCCTTGACAATGAGCAGTTCTTC.